One and the same sample provided the 5 T cell receptor beta chains below, sequenced in a study of spatial heterogeneity in lung cancer. TCRdb passed the 5' RACE reads through MiXCR, listing each CDR3 protein once. This table has 5,000 to 5,500 distinct CDR3 sequences, around 5% appearing once. Time point here: sample taken at primary tumor resection. The specimen comprised normal lung tissue next to the tumor, sampled at surgery. All receptors derive from a female donor with early-stage non-small cell lung cancer.

This clonotype rates as medium-sized. This sequence joins TRBV5-1 and TRBJ1-1, with TRBD1 identical over 9 bases. Germline assignment: CDR1 SGHRS and CDR2 YFSETQ. V lost 2 bases to trimming and J lost 8 bases; unmatched junction nucleotides: 4. The CDR3 length is 13 residues. CDR3 residues: CASSLGTGIEAFF. The CDR3 region has the DNA TGCGCCAGCAGCTTAGGGACAGGGATCGAAGCTTTCTTT. The variable domain in full, with the rest retrieved from reference TRBV5-1 and TRBJ1-1, is KAGVTQTPRYLIKTRGQQVTLSCSPISGHRSVSWYQQTPGQGLQFLFEYFSETQRNKGNFPGRFSGRQFSNSRSEMNVSTLELGDSALYLCASSLGTGIEAFFGQGTRLTVV.

By sample fraction, this clonotype is medium-sized (0.01 to 0.1%). This rearrangement joins TRBV29-1 to TRBJ1-2; D might be TRBD1 (5 bases). CDR3 length: 14 residues. The V gene's germline CDR1 is SQVTM and CDR2 ANQGSEA. Between the trimmed V and J ends, which lost 5 bases and 3 bases, there was a span of 16 bases. The CDR3, as DNA: TGCAGCGTTCCAAGACAGTTGGGGTACTATGGCTACACCTTC. Amino acids: CSVPRQLGYYGYTF.

V is TRBV20-1 and J is TRBJ2-1, with D perhaps TRBD1 (6 bases). Trimming took 7 bases from V and 8 from J, leaving 12 bases between them. Germline V gene lookup returns CDR1 DFQATT and CDR2 SNEGSKA (reference sequence). This CDR3 region has 11 residues. As DNA, the CDR3 is TGCAGTGTCTGGGGGCTGGATGAGCAGTTCTTC. It is translated as CSVWGLDEQFF.

The V and J genes are TRBV29-1 and TRBJ1-4, with 10 bases aligning to TRBD1. From germline, CDR1 is SQVTM and CDR2 ANQGSEA. The CDR3 runs to 14 residues. Trimming at V came to 6 bases and at J to 7 bases, leaving 8 bases not matched to a gene. The CDR3 DNA follows: TGCAGCGTGAGGGGACAGGGGATCGGTGAAAAACTGTTTTTT. This translates into CSVRGQGIGEKLFF.

The rearrangement uses TRBV10-2 and TRBJ2-2; 10 bases are shared with TRBD2. Germline V lookup: CDR1 WSHSY, CDR2 SAAADI. The V segment lost 7 bases and the J segment 6 bases; nucleotides outside the gene matches: 5. The length of the CDR3 is 14 residues. CDR3 DNA: TGCGCCAGCACCCTAGCGGGAGCCTCCGGGGAGCTGTTTTTT. This sequence encodes CASTLAGASGELFF.